These 10 T cell receptor beta chains came from one sample sequenced in a study of cytomegalovirus exposure and HLA in healthy donors. TCRdb's copy holds only in-frame clones and misses some; the assay was immunoSEQ multiplex PCR. The sample contains 95,000 to 150,000 clones, 90% to 96% of which appear only once. Sample: PBMCs. The receptors stem from a man younger than 35 in good health and CMV-seronegative.

This clone was detected once. The chain couples TRBV4-3 to TRBJ2-6; 12 positions agree with TRBD1. Germline CDR1 LGHNA, CDR2 YSLEER. V lost 0 bases to trimming and J lost 0 bases; unmatched junction nucleotides: 12. The CDR3 is 22 amino acids. The CDR3 region has the DNA TGCGCCAGCAGCCAAGATGAGGGGACAGGGGGCCGACGAAACTCTGGGGCCAACGTCCTGACTTTC. Its translation: CASSQDEGTGGRRNSGANVLTF.

The chain has TRBV7-2 and TRBJ2-7, with 7 bases lining up with TRBD2. With V trimmed by 4 bases and J by 5 bases, 8 bases remained unmatched. Germline lookup yields CDR1 SGHTA and CDR2 FQGNSA. This CDR3 spans 14 amino acids. The CDR3 spells CASSWAGVSHEQYF. The CDR3 nucleotides read TGTGCCAGCAGCTGGGCGGGAGTTTCCCACGAGCAGTACTTC.

This chain joins TRBV7-3 and TRBJ2-7; TRBD2 matches at 10 bases. Germline V lookup: CDR1 SGHTA, CDR2 FQGTGA. The V and J ends lost 3 bases and 3 bases, in that order; junction bases with no gene match: 8. This CDR3 spans 16 amino acids. The CDR3 protein is CASSFLPTSGVYEQYF. DNA of the CDR3: TGTGCCAGCAGCTTTCTACCAACTAGCGGGGTCTACGAGCAGTACTTC.

The J gene is TRBJ2-1, the V gene TRBV7-9, with 9 bases that match TRBD2. Germline CDR1 is SEHNR and CDR2 is FQNEAQ (reference sequence). CDR3 length equals 15 residues. The ends lost 7 bases at V and 7 bases at J; junction bases unmatched: 11. CDR3 DNA sequence: TGTGCCAGCACCCCCCAGGCTAGCGGGATGAATGAGCAGTTCTTC. Translation: CASTPQASGMNEQFF.

The rearrangement joins TRBV1 to TRBJ2-1; no check of the table's D call, TRBD2, against the DNA was made. TRBV1 is designated a pseudogene. CDR3 length equals 17 residues. The CDR3 DNA follows: TGCACCAGCAGCCAAGATCGGTTAAGGACTAGCTCGCATGAGCAGTTCTTC. Translation: CTSSQDRLRTSSHEQFF.

The J gene is TRBJ2-6, the V gene TRBV6-1, with TRBD1 identical over 9 bases. V was pared by 6 bases and J by 2 bases, with 5 bases of the junction left unmatched. The CDR3 extends over 16 amino acids. Germline-derived CDR1 and CDR2 are MNHNS and SASEGT. The DNA of the CDR3 is TGTGCCAGCAGCGAACAGGGGGCCGCTGGGGCCAACGTCCTGACTTTC. Amino acid sequence: CASSEQGAAGANVLTF.

On this clone: Other nucleotide sequences from this sample produce the same CDR3. The chain recombines TRBV6-5 with TRBJ1-2; possibly TRBD1 for D (5 bases). This CDR3 spans 15 amino acids. Germline V gives CDR1 MNHEY, CDR2 SVGAGI. Trimming pared 0 bases from V and 8 bases from J, leaving 16 bases between. CDR3 sequence reads: CASSYSGARSYGYTF. CDR3 DNA sequence: TGTGCCAGCAGTTACTCTGGGGCGAGATCATACGGCTACACCTTC.

V is TRBV4-2 and J is TRBJ2-7; the match to TRBD2 covers 10 bases. Germline lookup yields CDR1 LGHNA and CDR2 YNFKEQ. This CDR3 has 15 amino acids. Losses at the gene ends were 0 bases for V and 5 bases for J; bases not matched to a gene: 4. The chain's CDR3 is CASSQEALAGDEQYF. In nucleotides, the CDR3 is TGTGCCAGCAGCCAAGAGGCGCTAGCGGGAGACGAGCAGTACTTC.

The gene calls are TRBV30 and TRBJ2-1; 10 bases align to TRBD2. Per the germline V gene, CDR1 is GTSNPN and CDR2 is SVGIG (reference sequence). Unmatched junction bases numbered 10, after V lost 4 bases and J lost 7 bases. The CDR3 runs 15 residues. This CDR3 is CAWNPLAGEGNEQFF. The CDR3 nucleotides read TGTGCCTGGAATCCTCTAGCGGGAGAGGGAAATGAGCAGTTCTTC.

This rearrangement joins TRBV5-1 to TRBJ2-1, with 7 positions matching TRBD2. The CDR3 sequence is 14 residues long. V lost 2 bases and J lost 6; bases outside the gene matches: 5. Germline CDR1 is SGHRS and CDR2 is YFSETQ. In DNA, the CDR3 is TGCGCCAGCAGCTTTTTGGGGAGGGCCAATGAGCAGTTCTTC. It specifies CASSFLGRANEQFF.